This TCR beta chain was retrieved from a study of pediatric ulcerative colitis. Turning to the study itself: About 7 patients showed pancolitis and two showed left-sided colitis. The study, taken as a whole, reports: Ulcerative colitis patients shared more blood-rectal clones than controls.

The survey-level immunoSEQ assay was used. The method was immunoSEQ multiplex PCR; TCRdb's version includes in-frame clones alone and lacks a portion of them. The sample holds over 20,000 clones, about 71% seen once. For this clone: Its specificity is unknown.

V trimming: 6 bases; J trimming: 6 bases; junction bases outside the gene matches: 10. There are 14 residues in the CDR3. Germline CDR1 and CDR2: MNHNY and SVGAGI (reference sequence). Rectal tissue came from one to two pinch biopsies taken at colonoscopy. The rearrangement links TRBV6-6 to TRBJ2-7; 8 nucleotides line up with TRBD1. The material sequenced was gut tissue. The TCR sequence derives from a boy aged 5-17 years with severe ulcerative colitis. CDR3 region: CASSLRQGSSEQYF. In nucleotides, the CDR3 is TGTGCCAGCAGCCTTAGACAGGGGTCTAGCGAGCAGTACTTC.